One T cell receptor beta chain is described in this entry. These data come from a study of shared T cell receptors in the human thymus. The table came from immunoSEQ multiplex PCR; TCRdb's copy has only in-frame clones and leaves some out. There are 640,000 or so clones in the sample; around 87% occur only once, and more than 0.009% lies in the top ten. CDR1 and CDR2 from the germline V gene are LGHNA and YNFKEQ. V shed 0 bases and J shed 7 bases, with 10 bases lying between them. The CDR3 consists of 13 residues. These data also featured in a second study, about human thymus T cells. That paper adds: Use of V and J genes seemed skewed within the thymic and blood repertoires.

This sequence joins TRBV4-2 and TRBJ2-7, with a tentative D call TRBD2 (5 bases). The clonotype originates from a boy younger than two with a congenital heart defect. Source material: thymocytes. The CDR3 sequence: CASSQDLAGEQYF. The CDR3 coding sequence is TGTGCCAGCAGCCAAGATCTAGCTGGGGAGCAGTACTTC.